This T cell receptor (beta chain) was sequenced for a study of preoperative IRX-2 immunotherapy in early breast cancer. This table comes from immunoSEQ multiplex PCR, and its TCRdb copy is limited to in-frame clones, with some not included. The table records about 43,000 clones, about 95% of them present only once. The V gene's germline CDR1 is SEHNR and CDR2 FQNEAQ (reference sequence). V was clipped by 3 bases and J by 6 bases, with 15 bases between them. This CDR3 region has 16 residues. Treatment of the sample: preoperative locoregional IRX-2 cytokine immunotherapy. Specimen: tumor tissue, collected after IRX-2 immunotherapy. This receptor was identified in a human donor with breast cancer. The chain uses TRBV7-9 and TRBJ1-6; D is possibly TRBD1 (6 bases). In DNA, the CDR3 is TGTGCCAGCAGCTTTTGGGGGGCGAGTGGTAATTCACCCCTCCACTTT. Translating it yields CASSFWGASGNSPLHF.